The 23 T cell receptor beta chains given below trace back to one sample, sequenced in a study of blood T cells in healthy people across ages. The authors ran a second PCR of roughly 6 to 11 cycles using a sample-barcoded 5' primer and a J-beta primer mix. TCRdb re-derived calls from the 5' RACE reads in MiXCR, one entry per CDR3 protein. This repertoire shows 700,000 to 900,000 distinct CDR3 sequences, roughly 25% found once; its top ten account for approximately 2.9%. In addition, the sample was reused for a study of T cells of mothers and their children.

The sequencing input was blood. These receptors all stem from a boy aged 5-17 years in good health.

The chain employs TRBV7-9 and TRBJ1-1; no reliable D call. This CDR3 contains 14 residues. Germline assignment: CDR1 SEHNR and CDR2 FQNEAQ (reference sequence). V gave up 1 base and J gave up 1 base, with 7 bases separating them. CDR3 in amino acids: CASSLGEWNTEAFF. CDR3 in DNA: TGTGCCAGCAGCTTAGGGGAGTGGAACACTGAAGCTTTCTTT.

In its sample, this clonotype was seen a few times. The CDR3 DNA reads TGTGCCAGCAGGCCCACAGGGGGCGATGCCTACGAGCAGTACTTC. It specifies CASRPTGGDAYEQYF. The V gene is TRBV7-9, the J gene TRBJ2-7; TRBD1 agrees at 9 bases. V dropped 6 bases and J dropped 2; count of bases not matched to a gene: 8. Germline lookup yields CDR1 SEHNR and CDR2 FQNEAQ (reference sequence). The length of the CDR3 is 15 residues.

This clonotype appeared a few times. This chain joins TRBV5-1 and TRBJ2-3; 7 bases are a match to TRBD2. CDR3 length equals 14 residues. Germline trimming cut 3 bases from V and 6 bases from J; bases unmatched to any gene: 7. Germline assignment: CDR1 SGHRS and CDR2 YFSETQ. The CDR3 coding sequence is TGCGCCAGCAGCTGGGGAGAGCGGGGTGATACGCAGTATTTT. Its protein product is CASSWGERGDTQYF. Drawing the rest from reference TRBV5-1 and TRBJ2-3, the complete variable domain is KAGVTQTPRYLIKTRGQQVTLSCSPISGHRSVSWYQQTPGQGLQFLFEYFSETQRNKGNFPGRFSGRQFSNSRSEMNVSTLELGDSALYLCASSWGERGDTQYFGPGTRLTVL.

This clonotype has only a few counts. The chain links TRBV24-1 to TRBJ2-4; D unclear. CDR1 and CDR2 (germline): KGHDR, SFDVKD. The CDR3 runs to 16 residues. The V and J ends lost 5 bases and 6 bases respectively, with 19 bases between them. The CDR3 sequence: CATSAVEDGDRNIQYF. The CDR3 nucleotides read TGTGCCACCAGTGCCGTCGAGGACGGAGATAGAAACATTCAGTACTTC.

This chain uses TRBV4-1 with TRBJ1-6; the D gene is possibly TRBD1 (5 bases). This CDR3 region has 18 residues. Germline CDR1 is MGHRA and CDR2 is YSYEKL. V gave up 2 bases and J gave up 7 bases, with 21 bases separating them. CDR3 DNA sequence: TGCGCCAGCAGCCAATATGTGGGGGTAGGGGAGTTAAATTCACCCCTCCACTTT. Its protein product is CASSQYVGVGELNSPLHF.

Only a few counts were recorded for this clonotype. The chain joins TRBV20-1 to TRBJ2-1, with D unresolved. CDR3 length equals 14 residues. Germline V CDR1 and CDR2: DFQATT, SNEGSKA (reference sequence). V lost 3 bases and J lost 4, with 13 bases in between. CDR3 sequence reads: CSASEASNYNEQFF. The DNA for the CDR3 is TGCAGTGCTAGTGAGGCCAGCAATTACAATGAGCAGTTCTTC.

The chain links TRBV7-6 to TRBJ2-7, with D uncertain. The V gene's germline CDR1 is SGHVS and CDR2 FNYEAQ. V lost 5 bases, J lost 7 bases, and 15 bases lay in between. The CDR3 has 13 amino acids. CDR3 sequence (DNA): TGTGCCAGCAGCATCGGGCCGCGGTGGGAGCAGTACTTC. As protein: CASSIGPRWEQYF.

This chain links TRBV4-1 with TRBJ2-2; D remains unclear. The V end lost 1 base, the J end lost 5 bases, and 11 bases lay between the germline ends. Per germline, CDR1 MGHRA and CDR2 YSYEKL. This CDR3 is built from 15 residues. CDR3 DNA: TGCGCCAGCAGCCAAGGGGTTGGCAGTACCGGGGAGCTGTTTTTT. Translation gives CASSQGVGSTGELFF.

The chain joins TRBV6-1 to TRBJ1-2; perhaps TRBD1 as D (5 bases). This CDR3 spans 13 amino acids. From germline, CDR1 is MNHNS and CDR2 SASEGT. V lost 6 bases and J lost 8, with 16 bases in between. The chain's CDR3 is CASSPVWRGGYTF. The CDR3 region has the DNA TGTGCCAGCAGCCCCGTTTGGAGGGGCGGCTACACCTTC.

This clonotype was observed a single time. The chain couples TRBV28 to TRBJ1-3; 7 bases agree with TRBD1. The V gene end was trimmed by 2 bases and the J gene end by 4 bases; junction bases not matched to a gene: 5. In germline, CDR1 is MDHEN, CDR2 SYDVKM. The CDR3 is 15 residues long. The CDR3: CASSLTTGSGNTIYF. For the CDR3, the DNA is TGTGCCAGCAGTTTAACGACAGGGTCCGGAAACACCATATATTTT. Full variable domain (outside the CDR3, taken from reference TRBV28 and TRBJ1-3): DVKVTQSSRYLVKRTGEKVFLECVQDMDHENMFWYRQDPGLGLRLIYFSYDVKMKEKGDIPEGYSVSREKKERFSLILESASTNQTSMYLCASSLTTGSGNTIYFGEGSWLTVV.

The sample holds many counts of this clonotype. V and J are TRBV29-1 and TRBJ2-1; 8 nucleotides align to TRBD1. Germline CDR1 is SQVTM and CDR2 is ANQGSEA. The V gene end was trimmed by 4 bases and the J gene end by 6 bases; junction bases not matched to a gene: 8. This CDR3 is built from 14 residues. The CDR3, as DNA: TGCAGCGTTGTAGGACAGGGAATATTCAATGAGCAGTTCTTC. The encoded protein is CSVVGQGIFNEQFF.

This clonotype occurred a few times. The CDR3 is CASSQAPYSAGNTIYF. Here the CDR3 DNA reads TGCGCCAGCAGCCAAGCCCCATATTCAGCGGGAAACACCATATATTTT. The chain has TRBV4-1 and TRBJ1-3; D call uncertain. This CDR3 comprises 16 residues. V dropped 1 base and J dropped 4 bases, with 14 bases sitting between them. The V gene's germline CDR1 is MGHRA and CDR2 YSYEKL.

This clonotype has just a few counts. V gene TRBV7-2 combines with J gene TRBJ2-7; 7 bases map to TRBD1. Germline V gives CDR1 SGHTA, CDR2 FQGNSA. Germline trimming cut 2 bases from V and 3 bases from J; bases unmatched to any gene: 10. The CDR3 loop spans 16 amino acids. The CDR3 here is CASSLFWPGQRYEQYF. The DNA for the CDR3 is TGTGCCAGCAGCTTATTTTGGCCGGGACAGCGCTACGAGCAGTACTTC.

The rearrangement joins TRBV7-9 to TRBJ1-1; D remains ambiguous. Germline CDR1 and CDR2: SEHNR and FQNEAQ (reference sequence). V lost 2 bases to trimming and J lost 4 bases, with 8 bases between them. The CDR3 has 13 residues. CDR3 DNA sequence: TGTGCCAGCAGCTTACAGTTGGGCACTGAAGCTTTCTTT. Its translation is CASSLQLGTEAFF.

For the CDR3, the DNA is TGCGCCAGCAGCCAAGAGAGGTCCGGGTCCCCTGAAGCTTTCTTT. This codes for CASSQERSGSPEAFF. This chain connects TRBV4-1 to TRBJ1-1; no clear D gene. The CDR3 length is 15 residues. V lost 0 bases and J lost 6, with 14 bases in between. Germline CDR1 MGHRA, CDR2 YSYEKL.

There are a few counts of this clonotype. The chain has TRBV28 and TRBJ1-2; no definite D call. The CDR3 is made up of 13 amino acids. Trimming pared 5 bases from V and 2 bases from J, leaving 9 bases between. Germline CDR1 is MDHEN and CDR2 is SYDVKM. CDR3 nucleotide sequence: TGTGCCAGCAGTGATCCCATAAACTATGGCTACACCTTC. Translated: CASSDPINYGYTF.

This clonotype has ten or more counts. The V call is TRBV7-3, the J call TRBJ2-1; 11 bases match TRBD2. The V segment lost 5 bases and the J segment 6 bases; nucleotides outside the gene matches: 9. The length of the CDR3 is 16 residues. From germline, CDR1 is SGHTA and CDR2 FQGTGA. CDR3 loop: CASSPDSGGAFNEQFF. CDR3 DNA: TGTGCCAGCAGCCCCGATAGCGGGGGGGCTTTCAATGAGCAGTTCTTC.

Worth noting for this clonotype: In this CDR3 the conserved last residue, phenylalanine or tryptophan, is missing, so a read error is likely. This chain links TRBV5-5 with TRBJ2-2, with 8 positions matching TRBD1. V was clipped by 3 bases and J by 5 bases; unmatched bases: 9. CDR1 is SGHKS and CDR2 is YYEKEE in the germline V gene (reference sequence). The CDR3 has 16 residues. CDR3 sequence: CASSWLSQGATGELFS. The CDR3 DNA sequence: TGTGCCAGCAGCTGGTTGAGCCAGGGGGCTACCGGGGAGCTGTTTTCT.

This clonotype came up a few times. The chain couples TRBV4-1 to TRBJ2-5, with D maybe TRBD1 (6 bases). The J call is uncertain, as TRBJ2-7 better fits the DNA end. The CDR3 is 17 amino acids. CDR1 and CDR2 (germline): MGHRA, YSYEKL. Written as DNA, the CDR3 is TGCGCCAGCAGCCAAGTTGCAGGGGACCGCAGCTCCTACGAGCAGTACTTC. Translating gives CASSQVAGDRSSYEQYF.

This clonotype was observed a few times. The chain employs TRBV5-1 and TRBJ2-3; 16 bases agree with TRBD2. Per germline, CDR1 SGHRS and CDR2 YFSETQ. CDR3 length equals 21 residues. V trimming: 2 bases; J trimming: 0 bases; junction bases outside the gene matches: 12. In DNA, the CDR3 is TGCGCCAGCAGCTTTACTCCGGGACTAGCGGGGGGGAAAAAAAGCACAGATACGCAGTATTTT. Translation: CASSFTPGLAGGKKSTDTQYF.

This clonotype has only a few counts. J is TRBJ2-6 and V is TRBV3-1, with D unresolved. CDR3 length equals 16 residues. Per germline, CDR1 LGHDT and CDR2 YNNKEL (reference sequence). Trimming took off 7 bases at V and 0 bases at J, with 13 bases between the two ends. DNA for the CDR3: TGTGCCAGCACCGAAAGACCGAGCTCTGGGGCCAACGTCCTGACTTTC. This sequence encodes CASTERPSSGANVLTF. The entire variable domain, with the rest obtained from reference TRBV3-1 and TRBJ2-6, is as follows: DTAVSQTPKYLVTQMGNDKSIKCEQNLGHDTMYWYKQDSKKFLKIMFSYNNKELIINETVPNRFSPKSPDKAHLNLHINSLELGDSAVYFCASTERPSSGANVLTFGAGSRLTVL.

The V and J genes are TRBV12-3 or TRBV12-4 and TRBJ2-4; perhaps TRBD2 as D (7 bases). Trimming left V 6 bases short and J 1 base short, with 16 bases between. The CDR3 spans 16 residues. CDR3 sequence reads: CASSLGGARAKNIQYF. The CDR3 DNA reads TGTGCCAGCAGCTTGGGGGGGGCCCGGGCCAAAAACATTCAGTACTTC.

V is TRBV2 and J is TRBJ2-1, with a weak D call TRBD2 (6 bases). This CDR3 is 13 amino acids long. Trimming stripped 4 bases from V and 6 bases from J, with 10 bases between. Germline V CDR1 and CDR2: SNHLY, FYNNEI. CDR3 coding DNA: TGTGCCAGCAGTGGGTATAGCGGCAATGAGCAGTTCTTC. It is translated as CASSGYSGNEQFF.